The rows below give T cell receptor beta chains drawn from one sample of a study of T cell clonotyping in hematopoietic cell transplantation. TCRdb keeps only in-frame clones here, not all; method: immunoSEQ multiplex PCR. The table lists more than 65,000 clones, approximately 94% of them singletons. The sequencing sample was made of peripheral blood mononuclear cells. The receptors were gathered from a man between 50 and 59 years old in good health. Some clones in this sample may be carry-over from other donors' samples. Each CDR3 is given without its conserved first and last residue.

v_gene: TRBV18
j_gene: TRBJ2-7
CDR3aa: ASSTGTGEYEQY

v_gene: TRBV6-5
j_gene: TRBJ1-1
CDR3aa: ASSYSKNTEAF

v_gene: TRBV29-1
j_gene: TRBJ1-4
CDR3aa: SVQTNSNEKLF

v_gene: TRBV6-5
j_gene: TRBJ1-2
CDR3aa: ASTKGTAYGYT

v_gene: TRBV19
j_gene: TRBJ1-2
CDR3aa: ASRPGGGGYT

v_gene: TRBV6-1
j_gene: TRBJ2-2
CDR3aa: ASMEGLNTGELF

v_gene: TRBV19
j_gene: TRBJ2-3
CDR3aa: ASSKTDTQY

v_gene: TRBV30
j_gene: TRBJ1-5
CDR3aa: AWSDGSNQPQH

v_gene: TRBV9
j_gene: TRBJ2-5
CDR3aa: ASSVVPQETQY

v_gene: TRBV5-1
j_gene: TRBJ2-3
CDR3aa: ASQLQGAMGTQY

v_gene: TRBV11-2
j_gene: TRBJ2-7
CDR3aa: ASSLVSDRDIEQY

v_gene: TRBV10-2
j_gene: TRBJ2-1
CDR3aa: ASSVRSAGGGNEQF

v_gene: TRBV11-1
j_gene: TRBJ2-7
CDR3aa: ASSRTGGLDEQY

v_gene: TRBV14
j_gene: TRBJ1-2
CDR3aa: ASSQTGLYGYT

v_gene: TRBV5-4
j_gene: TRBJ1-5
CDR3aa: ASSLAGGSQPQH

v_gene: TRBV6-1
j_gene: TRBJ2-4
CDR3aa: ASSVQAGGPKNIQY

v_gene: TRBV30
j_gene: TRBJ2-7
CDR3aa: AWRAPGTGTYEQY

v_gene: TRBV15
j_gene: TRBJ2-5
CDR3aa: ATSLFGTGGQRQETQY

v_gene: TRBV4-2
j_gene: TRBJ2-7
CDR3aa: ASSQDRLAGGPDHEQY

v_gene: TRBV11-2
j_gene: TRBJ2-5
CDR3aa: ASSLGGRETQY

v_gene: TRBV5-1
j_gene: TRBJ2-7
CDR3aa: ASSPGQGSYEQY

v_gene: TRBV28
j_gene: TRBJ2-5
CDR3aa: ASSFSSGSQTQY

v_gene: TRBV19
j_gene: TRBJ2-1
CDR3aa: ASSTNILAGADNEQF

v_gene: TRBV7-3
j_gene: TRBJ2-1
CDR3aa: ASSPSGTTQF

v_gene: TRBV25-1
j_gene: TRBJ1-1
CDR3aa: ASSDRARTGEAF

v_gene: TRBV28
j_gene: TRBJ2-7
CDR3aa: ASSLVPAGTYEQY

v_gene: TRBV29-1
j_gene: TRBJ2-7
CDR3aa: SVAGTAETYEQY

v_gene: TRBV23-1
j_gene: TRBJ2-3
CDR3aa: ASSQARAGEAQY

v_gene: TRBV28
j_gene: TRBJ2-3
CDR3aa: ASSLRQGGRDTQY

v_gene: TRBV19
j_gene: TRBJ2-1
CDR3aa: ASRSLSGGASSSYNEQF

v_gene: TRBV28
j_gene: TRBJ2-7
CDR3aa: ASSSPGLAGFEQY

v_gene: TRBV6-6
j_gene: TRBJ2-7
CDR3aa: ASSYGTGTYEQY

v_gene: TRBV29-1
j_gene: TRBJ2-5
CDR3aa: SAGTPRQETQY

v_gene: TRBV5-1
j_gene: TRBJ2-3
CDR3aa: ASSLSSGGRTDTQY

v_gene: TRBV29-1
j_gene: TRBJ1-1
CDR3aa: SVEALQGAVTEAF

v_gene: TRBV6-1
j_gene: TRBJ2-1
CDR3aa: ATRNSGIYYNEQF

v_gene: TRBV19
j_gene: TRBJ2-7
CDR3aa: ASRRGDEQY

v_gene: TRBV30
j_gene: TRBJ2-1
CDR3aa: AWGTLRV

v_gene: TRBV30
j_gene: TRBJ2-1
CDR3aa: AWSFNVNEQF

v_gene: TRBV2
j_gene: TRBJ2-3
CDR3aa: ASSDLGGRVQDTQY

v_gene: TRBV28
j_gene: TRBJ2-7
CDR3aa: ASSLRFPNEQY

v_gene: TRBV30
j_gene: TRBJ2-1
CDR3aa: AWSVRNEQF

v_gene: TRBV20-1
j_gene: TRBJ2-5
CDR3aa: SPRQGETQY

v_gene: TRBV11-2
j_gene: TRBJ2-1
CDR3aa: ASSSQDRDFNEQF

v_gene: TRBV11-3
j_gene: TRBJ2-7
CDR3aa: ASSPGQGSSYEQY

v_gene: TRBV9
j_gene: TRBJ2-5
CDR3aa: ASSRQGRGETQY

v_gene: TRBV5-6
j_gene: TRBJ1-2
CDR3aa: ASSFAWQGYT

v_gene: TRBV9
j_gene: TRBJ2-7
CDR3aa: ASSSIPGQGFYEQY

v_gene: TRBV6-5
j_gene: TRBJ2-1
CDR3aa: ASSRRESYNEQF

v_gene: TRBV2
j_gene: TRBJ2-7
CDR3aa: ASERNPRSSYEQY

v_gene: TRBV27
j_gene: TRBJ1-1
CDR3aa: ASRTYGGRGAF

v_gene: TRBV28
j_gene: TRBJ1-4
CDR3aa: ASRRGGVGEKLF

v_gene: TRBV19
j_gene: TRBJ1-3
CDR3aa: ASSIVDGNTIY